This T cell receptor beta chain was sequenced during a study of control samples from healthy donors and cancer patients. Assay used: immunoSEQ multiplex PCR; TCRdb lists only in-frame clones, some missing. This sample yields 210,000 or so clones, of which over 80% are seen a single time; less than 2% belongs to the top ten. The sequencing sample was made of blood. The sequence was obtained from a man under 40 in good health.

CDR3 DNA: TGTGCCAGCAGTTTGGGCGGGGGGGCTTTCGAGCAGTTCTTC. Translating it yields CASSLGGGAFEQFF. The V gene is TRBV6-5, the J gene TRBJ2-1, with 9 bases that match TRBD2. The V gene's germline CDR1 is MNHEY and CDR2 SVGAGI. The V and J ends lost 4 bases and 10 bases, in that order; junction bases with no gene match: 8. The CDR3 extends over 14 amino acids.